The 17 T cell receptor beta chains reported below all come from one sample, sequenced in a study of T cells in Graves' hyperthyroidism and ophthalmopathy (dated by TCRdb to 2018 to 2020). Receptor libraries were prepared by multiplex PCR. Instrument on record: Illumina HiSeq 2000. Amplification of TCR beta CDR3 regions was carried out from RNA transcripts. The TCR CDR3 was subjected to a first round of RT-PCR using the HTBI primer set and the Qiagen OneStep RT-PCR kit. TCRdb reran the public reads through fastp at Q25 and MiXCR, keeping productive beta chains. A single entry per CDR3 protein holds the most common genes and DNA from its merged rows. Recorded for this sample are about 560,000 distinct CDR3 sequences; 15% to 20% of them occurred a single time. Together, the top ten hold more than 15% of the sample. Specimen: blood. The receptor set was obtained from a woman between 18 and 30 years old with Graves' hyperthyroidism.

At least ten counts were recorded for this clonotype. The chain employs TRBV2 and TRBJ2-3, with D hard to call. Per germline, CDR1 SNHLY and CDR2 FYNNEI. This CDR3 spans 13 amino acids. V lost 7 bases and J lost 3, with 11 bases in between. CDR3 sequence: CASKGQVTDTQYF. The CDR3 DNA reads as TGTGCCAGCAAGGGTCAGGTAACAGATACGCAGTATTTT.

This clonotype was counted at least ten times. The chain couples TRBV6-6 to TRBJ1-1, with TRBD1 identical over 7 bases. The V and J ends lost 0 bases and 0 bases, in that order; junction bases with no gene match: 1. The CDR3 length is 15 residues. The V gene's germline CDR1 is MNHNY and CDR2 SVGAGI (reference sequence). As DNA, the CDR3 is TGTGCCAGCAGTTACTCCGGGACAGTGAACACTGAAGCTTTCTTT. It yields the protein CASSYSGTVNTEAFF.

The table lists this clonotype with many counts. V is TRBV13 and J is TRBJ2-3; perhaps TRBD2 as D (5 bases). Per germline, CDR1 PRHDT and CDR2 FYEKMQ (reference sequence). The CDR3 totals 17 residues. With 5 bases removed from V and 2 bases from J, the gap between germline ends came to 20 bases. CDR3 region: CASSPTWREEATDTQYF. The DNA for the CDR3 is TGTGCCAGCAGCCCAACATGGAGAGAGGAGGCCACAGATACGCAGTATTTT.

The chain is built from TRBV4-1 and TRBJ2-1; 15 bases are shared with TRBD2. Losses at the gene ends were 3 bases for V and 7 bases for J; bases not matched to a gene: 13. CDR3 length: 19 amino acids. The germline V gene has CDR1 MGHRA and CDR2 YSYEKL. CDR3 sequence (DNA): TGCGCCAGCAGCCACCTATGGACTAGCGGGAGGGCGGCTTTGAATGAGCAGTTCTTC. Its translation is CASSHLWTSGRAALNEQFF.

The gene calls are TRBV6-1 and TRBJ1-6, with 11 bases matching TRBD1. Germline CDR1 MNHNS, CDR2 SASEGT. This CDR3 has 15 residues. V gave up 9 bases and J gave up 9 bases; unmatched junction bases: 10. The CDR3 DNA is TGTGCCAGTGAGAAGGACAGGGGGCTGGGTTCACCCCTCCACTTT. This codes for CASEKDRGLGSPLHF.

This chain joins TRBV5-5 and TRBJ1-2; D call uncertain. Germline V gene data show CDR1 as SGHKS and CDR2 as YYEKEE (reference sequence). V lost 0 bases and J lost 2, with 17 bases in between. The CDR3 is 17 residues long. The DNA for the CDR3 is TGTGCCAGCAGCTTGGCCCGGGGTATAGGAGTAAACTATGGCTACACCTTC. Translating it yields CASSLARGIGVNYGYTF.

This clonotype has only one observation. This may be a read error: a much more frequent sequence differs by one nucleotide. The CDR3 nucleotides read TGTGCCAGCACCCAGGACAGAACTACCTGCGAGCAGTACTTC. Protein sequence: CASTQDRTTCEQYF. The chain carries TRBV28 and TRBJ2-7, with D maybe TRBD1 (6 bases). The germline V gene has CDR1 MDHEN and CDR2 SYDVKM. The V end was cut by 7 bases, the J end by 6 bases, with 19 bases between. CDR3 length equals 14 residues. Together with reference TRBV28 and TRBJ2-7, the CDR3 gives the full variable domain: DVKVTQSSRYLVKRTGEKVFLECVQDMDHENMFWYRQDPGLGLRLIYFSYDVKMKEKGDIPEGYSVSREKKERFSLILESASTNQTSMYLCASTQDRTTCEQYFGPGTRLTVT.

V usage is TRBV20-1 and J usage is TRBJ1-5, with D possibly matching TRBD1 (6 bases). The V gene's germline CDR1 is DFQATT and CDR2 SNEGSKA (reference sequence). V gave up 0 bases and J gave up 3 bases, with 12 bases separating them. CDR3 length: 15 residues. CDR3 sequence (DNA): TGCAGTGCTAGAGAACGGGGGGCTTTCAATCAGCCCCAGCATTTT. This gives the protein CSARERGAFNQPQHF.

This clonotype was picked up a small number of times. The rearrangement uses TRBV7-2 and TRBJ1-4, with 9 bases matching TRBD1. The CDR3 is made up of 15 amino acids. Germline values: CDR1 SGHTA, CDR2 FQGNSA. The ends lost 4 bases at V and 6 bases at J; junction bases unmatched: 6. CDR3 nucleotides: TGTGCCAGCAGCTATTACCGGGACAGGGATGAAAAACTGTTTTTT. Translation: CASSYYRDRDEKLFF.

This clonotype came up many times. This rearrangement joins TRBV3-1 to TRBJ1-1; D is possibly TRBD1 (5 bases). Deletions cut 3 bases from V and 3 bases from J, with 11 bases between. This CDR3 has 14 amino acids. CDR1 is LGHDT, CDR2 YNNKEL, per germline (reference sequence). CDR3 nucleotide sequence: TGTGCCAGCAGCCAGGGGGTCGGGGACACTGAAGCTTTCTTT. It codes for CASSQGVGDTEAFF.

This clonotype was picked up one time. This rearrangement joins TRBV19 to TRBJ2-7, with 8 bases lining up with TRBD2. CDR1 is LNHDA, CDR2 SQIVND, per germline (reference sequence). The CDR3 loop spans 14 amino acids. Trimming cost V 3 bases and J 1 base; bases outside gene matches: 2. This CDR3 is CASSIGLASYEQYF. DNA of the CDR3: TGTGCCAGTAGTATCGGACTAGCTTCCTACGAGCAGTACTTC. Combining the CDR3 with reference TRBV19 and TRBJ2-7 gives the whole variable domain DGGITQSPKYLFRKEGQNVTLSCEQNLNHDAMYWYRQDPGQGLRLIYYSQIVNDFQKGDIAEGYSVSREKKESFPLTVTSAQKNPTAFYLCASSIGLASYEQYFGPGTRLTVT.

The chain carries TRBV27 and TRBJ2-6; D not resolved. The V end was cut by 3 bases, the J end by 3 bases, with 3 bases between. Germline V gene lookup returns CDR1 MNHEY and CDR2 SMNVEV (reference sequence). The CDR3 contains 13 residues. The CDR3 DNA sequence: TGTGCCAGCAGTTTGATTGGGGCCAACGTCCTGACTTTC. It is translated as CASSLIGANVLTF.

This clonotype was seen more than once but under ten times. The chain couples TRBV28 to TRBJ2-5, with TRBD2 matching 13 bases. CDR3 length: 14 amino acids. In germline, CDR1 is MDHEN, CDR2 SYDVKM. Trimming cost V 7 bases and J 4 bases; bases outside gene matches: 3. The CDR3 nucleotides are TGTGCCAGCACCAGACTAGCGGGAGGAGAGACCCAGTACTTC. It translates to CASTRLAGGETQYF.

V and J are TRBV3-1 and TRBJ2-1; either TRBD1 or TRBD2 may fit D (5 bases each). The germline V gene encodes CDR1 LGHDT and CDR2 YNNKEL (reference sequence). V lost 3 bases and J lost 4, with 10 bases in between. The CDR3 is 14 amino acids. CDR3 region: CASSQYGAYNEQFF. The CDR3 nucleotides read TGTGCCAGCAGCCAGTACGGGGCATACAATGAGCAGTTCTTC.

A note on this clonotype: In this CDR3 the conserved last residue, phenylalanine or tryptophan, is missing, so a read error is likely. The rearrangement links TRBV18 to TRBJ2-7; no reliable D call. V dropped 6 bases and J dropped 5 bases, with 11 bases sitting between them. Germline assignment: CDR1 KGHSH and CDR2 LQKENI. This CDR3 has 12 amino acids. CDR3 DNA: TGTGCCAGCTCTCCCCCGTCGGACGAGCAGTACCTC. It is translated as CASSPPSDEQYL.

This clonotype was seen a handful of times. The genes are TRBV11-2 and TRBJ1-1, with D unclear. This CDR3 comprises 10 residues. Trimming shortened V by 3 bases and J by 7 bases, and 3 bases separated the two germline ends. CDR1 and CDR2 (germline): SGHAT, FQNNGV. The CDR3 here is CASSFREAFF. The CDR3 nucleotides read TGTGCCAGCAGCTTCCGTGAAGCTTTCTTT.

The DNA of the CDR3 is TGCGCCAGCAGCCAAGATTTGGTAGGAGTAGGGGAGCAGTACTTC. This sequence encodes CASSQDLVGVGEQYF. The chain carries TRBV4-1 and TRBJ2-7; D not resolved. Trimming pared 0 bases from V and 7 bases from J, leaving 16 bases between. Germline V gene sequence: CDR1 MGHRA, CDR2 YSYEKL. The CDR3 has 15 amino acids.